The TCR beta chain under discussion was sequenced for a study of shared clonotypes between healthy human individuals (dated by TCRdb to about 2020). With regard to the full study: A couple of women and three men aged 18 to 49 years were included in the cohort. For each donor, CD4 naive and CD4 memory were each given three plates, CD8 naive was given two plates, and CD8 memory was given one plate. To estimate repertoire size and how much clonotypes are shared between individuals, the study performed deep sequencing of blood TCR repertoires from a few healthy adults. To increase sequencing depth and limit assay-specific biases, TCR repertoire library preparation and sequencing were carried out by different laboratories using diverse techniques. Each donor's leukapheresis produced roughly between roughly 0.9 and 8.9 billion PBMCs. Broader findings and caveats from the paper: Compared with non-shared clonotypes, clonotypes shared by all four sorted-subset donors had higher generation probabilities. Sampling was limited to blood, and TCR repertoires in tissue likely differ from TCR repertoires in blood. Even with the large sequencing depth, rarefaction of the sorted-subset datasets indicated that sequencing was incomplete. Approximately 4.8% of naive CD4, more than 3% of naive CD8, approximately 2% of memory CD4, and over 0.35% of memory CD8 clonotypes were shared across several donors. Because the study included only a small number of donors, the genetic and exposure-history diversity represented was limited. Based on pairwise subsampling, the degree of clonotype sharing among donors was expected to be affected by sequencing depth. Naive subsets generally had larger estimated clonotype richness than memory subsets.

CD8 naive samples were CD45RO-negative cells positively selected for CCR7, giving a CD45RA+CCR7+ population that excluded TemRA cells. Donors were healthy HIV-negative adults with no recently reported acute infections or vaccinations. Only Caucasian adults living in Nashville, Tennessee, USA were represented among the donors. Blood was collected by leukapheresis, and PBMCs were isolated by Ficoll-Histopaque density gradient centrifugation and then cryopreserved in liquid nitrogen vapor phase. Analytical flow cytometry was used to check the purity and quantity of every magnetically sorted T cell population. Genomic DNA was isolated from each sorted fraction and quantified by UV absorbance on a Nanodrop 2000c. At the junction V is shortened by 6 bases and J by 0 bases; bases outside the gene matches: 8. From a lookup of the germline V gene, CDR1 and CDR2 are ENHRY and SYGVKD. From the cysteine through the phenylalanine, the CDR3 covers 16 amino acids. The kept DNA is CDR3 alone, 48 bases in frame from the first base.

In the case of this clone: Its antigen has not been determined. No clone much larger than this one lies a single base away; base qualities are absent.

TCR CDR3 regions were amplified from genomic DNA by multiplex PCR using the deep immunoSEQ assay. Extracted genomic DNA from each cell subset was spread evenly across all wells of several immunoSEQ 96-well plates, with each plate serving as a replicate. For sorted subsets, each replicate PCR was loaded with approximately 200 ng genomic DNA, equivalent to 30,000 to 35,000 T cell genomes. The purified libraries were quantified using a Qubit 3.0 fluorometer, sized with a Bioanalyzer 2100, and then quantified again using the KAPA Library Quantification kit. Each immunoSEQ 96-well plate was sequenced on its own single-read 150-cycle Illumina NextSeq 550 flow cell. The authors' pipeline ran thus. Because only junctional sequences without quality scores were contained in the immunoSEQ output, filtering matching that applied to full-length reads could not be performed. To assign V/J genes and CDR3, sequences were annotated against IMGT germline references using PyIR, a Python wrapper for IgBLAST v1.9. Reads with weak V/J assignments (E-value above 1e-6), missing CDR3, stop codons, out-of-frame junctions, or ambiguous translated residues were removed. V3J clonotypes were defined as sequences sharing an identical inferred V gene, J gene, and CDR3 amino acid sequence. The percentage overlap between two repertoires was calculated by dividing the number of shared unique clonotypes by the size of the smaller repertoire. Richness of each repertoire was evaluated using RTK rarefaction, the Chao1 estimator, and Recon v2.1 estimates of unobserved clonotypes. Generation probabilities were computed with OLGA for all TCRbeta clonotypes obtained by the gDNA method from a handful of donors. TCRdb mirrors the immuneACCESS table, restricted to in-frame sequences. Some clones are absent from its copies; in checked studies, under half trace to an unresolved V gene, and the reason for the others is unknown. Clone size and the V and J calls come from that table; the DNA yielded D and trimming. The sample table contains hundreds of thousands of clones; only one count was recorded for roughly 96% of them. Of the sample, more than 0.085% falls within the top ten clones.

The chain uses TRBV10-3 and TRBJ2-1; 7 bases in between match TRBD2. The clonotype was recovered from a woman in her 30s in good health. Sequencing used naive CD8+ T cells sorted from blood. The cell subset or site label on this specimen signifies: CD45RA+CCR7+. The bases read TGTGCCATCAGGCGCGATAGCGGGTACTCCTACAATGAGCAGTTCTTC. Its protein reads: CAIRRDSGYSYNEQFF.